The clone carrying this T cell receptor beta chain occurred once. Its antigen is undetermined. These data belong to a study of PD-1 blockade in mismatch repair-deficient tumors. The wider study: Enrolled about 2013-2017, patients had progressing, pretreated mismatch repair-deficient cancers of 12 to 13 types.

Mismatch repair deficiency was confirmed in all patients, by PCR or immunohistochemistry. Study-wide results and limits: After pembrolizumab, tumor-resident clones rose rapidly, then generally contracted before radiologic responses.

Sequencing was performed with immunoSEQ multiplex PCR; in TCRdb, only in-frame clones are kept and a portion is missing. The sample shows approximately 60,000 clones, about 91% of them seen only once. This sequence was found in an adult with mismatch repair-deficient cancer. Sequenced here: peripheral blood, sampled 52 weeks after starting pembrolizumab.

As DNA, the CDR3 is TGTGCCAGCAGTCCCATGGGCCGTTCACAGGGAGTCCACGAGCAGTACTTC. This codes for CASSPMGRSQGVHEQYF. The V and J genes are TRBV7-9 and TRBJ2-7; D is possibly TRBD1 (6 bases). Germline CDR1 is SEHNR and CDR2 is FQNEAQ (reference sequence). This CDR3 has 17 residues. V was shortened by 6 bases and J by 5 bases, with 26 bases between the two germline ends. The variable domain in full, with the rest retrieved from reference TRBV7-9 and TRBJ2-7, is DTGVSQNPRHKITKRGQNVTFRCDPISEHNRLYWYRQTLGQGPEFLTYFQNEAQLEKSRLLSDRFSAERPKGSFSTLEIQRTEQGDSAMYLCASSPMGRSQGVHEQYFGPGTRLTVT.